Below, one TCR beta chain is given with its context. Sequencing used immunoSEQ multiplex PCR; TCRdb keeps in-frame clones, though not all of them. The sample holds roughly 100,000 clones, over 80% seen once. The data originate from a study of blood T cell repertoires in COVID-19. The CDR3 contains 15 residues. Germline V lookup: CDR1 MDHEN, CDR2 SYDVKM. V lost 2 bases, J lost 6 bases, and 13 bases lay in between. Sequencing input: peripheral blood. This clonotype was obtained from a man in his forties or fifties with acute or convalescent COVID-19. The chain couples TRBV28 to TRBJ2-2; D may be TRBD1 (6 bases). The CDR3 DNA reads as TGTGCCAGCAGTTTACATACAGGGATCGCCGGGGAGCTGTTTTTT. Protein sequence: CASSLHTGIAGELFF.